Presented here are 14 T cell receptor beta chains from one specimen sequenced in a study of T cell repertoires in cytomegalovirus infection. Using its own MiXCR run on the reads, TCRdb lists one record per CDR3 protein. The sample has about 530,000 distinct CDR3 sequences; around 27% are singletons. The sequencing input was PBMCs. Receptors were obtained from a human donor in good health (CMV status not recorded). Some clones in this sample may be carry-over from other donors' samples.

The chain recombines TRBV28 with TRBJ1-1; no clear D gene. The CDR3 is 12 amino acids. Looked up from germline, CDR1 is MDHEN and CDR2 is SYDVKM. The ends were cut back, 7 bases at V and 1 base at J, with 7 bases in the middle. CDR3 nucleotides: TGTGCCAGCACCAAGGGGAACACTGAAGCTTTCTTT. Translating gives CASTKGNTEAFF.

This clonotype was counted between two and nine times. V gene TRBV5-6 combines with J gene TRBJ2-7; D remains ambiguous. This CDR3 spans 13 amino acids. Germline values: CDR1 SGHDT, CDR2 YYEEEE. With 3 bases removed from V and 2 bases from J, the gap between germline ends came to 9 bases. DNA of the CDR3: TGTGCCAGCAGCTATGGCCACACCTACGAGCAGTACTTC. This sequence encodes CASSYGHTYEQYF.

J is TRBJ2-5 and V is TRBV6-1; weak D call: TRBD2 (5 bases). This CDR3 is built from 14 residues. Trimming removed 6 bases at V and 2 bases at J, with 13 bases between. CDR1 is MNHNS and CDR2 is SASEGT in the germline V gene. The CDR3 DNA is TGTGCCAGCAGCCCGAGGGCCCGACAAGAGACCCAGTACTTC. Its translation is CASSPRARQETQYF.

Ten or more counts support this clonotype. The chain couples TRBV7-2 to TRBJ2-4, with 8 bases fitting TRBD1. In germline, CDR1 is SGHTA, CDR2 FQGNSA. The CDR3 is 17 amino acids. V lost 5 bases, J lost 4 bases, and 13 bases stayed unmatched. CDR3 nucleotides: TGTGCCAGCAGCCCTGGCCCAGGACAGGGCCCGAAAAACATTCAGTACTTC. This encodes CASSPGPGQGPKNIQYF.

The V call is TRBV28, the J call TRBJ1-4, with 9 bases that match TRBD1. In germline, CDR1 is MDHEN, CDR2 SYDVKM. The V segment lost 4 bases and the J segment 5 bases; nucleotides outside the gene matches: 5. The CDR3 totals 15 residues. In nucleotides, the CDR3 is TGTGCCAGCAGTTCCTCCGGACAGGGGAATGAAAAACTGTTTTTT. This encodes CASSSSGQGNEKLFF.

The rearrangement joins TRBV7-8 to TRBJ2-7; D may be TRBD1 (6 bases). Trimming shortened V by 5 bases and J by 3 bases, and 14 bases separated the two germline ends. CDR1 is SGHVS and CDR2 is FQNEAQ in the germline V gene. The CDR3 consists of 14 residues. The DNA for the CDR3 is TGTGCCAGCAGCCCAAGCCGGGACAACTACGAGCAGTACGTC. Protein sequence: CASSPSRDNYEQYV.

This clonotype was observed a few times. The CDR3 DNA reads as TGTGCCAGCAGTCGACGGGGGACCGAAGAGACCCAGTACTTC. This encodes CASSRRGTEETQYF. The chain is built from TRBV11-3 and TRBJ2-5; perhaps TRBD2 as D (6 bases). The ends were cut back, 6 bases at V and 3 bases at J, with 14 bases in the middle. CDR3 length equals 14 residues. CDR1 and CDR2 from the germline V gene are SGHNT and YENEEA.

The chain has TRBV19 and TRBJ2-3, with TRBD1 matching 8 bases. The length of the CDR3 is 15 residues. Germline V lookup: CDR1 LNHDA, CDR2 SQIVND (reference sequence). With V trimmed by 5 bases and J by 2 bases, 6 bases remained unmatched. The CDR3 DNA sequence: TGTGCCAGTAGTCCCGGACAGGGCTTCACAGATACGCAGTATTTT. Protein sequence: CASSPGQGFTDTQYF.

The chain links TRBV5-1 to TRBJ1-4, with D perhaps matching TRBD1 (5 bases). The CDR3 has 17 amino acids. V shed 4 bases and J shed 3 bases, with 19 bases lying between them. Germline V gene data show CDR1 as SGHRS and CDR2 as YFSETQ. The CDR3 bases are TGCGCCAGCAGCCTACGAGGGAGGGACGCGGCTAATGAAAAACTGTTTTTT. This sequence encodes CASSLRGRDAANEKLFF.

This clonotype has at least ten counts. This chain connects TRBV7-2 to TRBJ1-1, with D maybe TRBD1 (6 bases). Germline values: CDR1 SGHTA, CDR2 FQGNSA. The CDR3 spans 14 residues. Between the trimmed V and J ends, which lost 3 bases and 0 bases, there was a span of 8 bases. DNA of the CDR3: TGTGCCAGCAGCTTTACAGGGTTGAACACTGAAGCTTTCTTT. This translates into CASSFTGLNTEAFF.

This clonotype appeared many times. The gene calls are TRBV7-2 and TRBJ2-5, with D possibly being TRBD1 or TRBD2 (5 bases each). Between the trimmed V and J ends, which lost 6 bases and 9 bases, there was a span of 20 bases. The CDR3 sequence is 14 residues long. In germline, CDR1 is SGHTA, CDR2 FQGNSA. CDR3 residues: CASRPPGRWTAQYF. CDR3 nucleotide sequence: TGTGCCAGCAGACCTCCGGGACGGTGGACGGCCCAGTACTTC.

This clonotype appeared a few times. The chain employs TRBV7-9 and TRBJ2-1, with D unresolved. V lost 6 bases and J lost 5, with 14 bases in between. This CDR3 comprises 14 residues. Germline V CDR1 and CDR2: SEHNR, FQNEAQ (reference sequence). The CDR3 loop is CASRLMDGDNEQFF. The CDR3 bases are TGTGCCAGCAGATTAATGGACGGAGACAATGAGCAGTTCTTC.

V is TRBV20-1 and J is TRBJ1-3, with D unclear. Trimming shortened V by 0 bases and J by 0 bases, and 9 bases separated the two germline ends. Germline CDR1 is DFQATT and CDR2 is SNEGSKA (reference sequence). The CDR3 length is 15 residues. This CDR3 is CSARDHPGSGNTIYF. CDR3 bases: TGCAGTGCTAGAGATCATCCGGGCTCTGGAAACACCATATATTTT.

On this clonotype: This may be a read error: a much more frequent sequence differs by one nucleotide. The chain recombines TRBV7-3 with TRBJ1-4; D gene uncertain. The CDR3 extends over 15 amino acids. The germline V gene encodes CDR1 SGHTA and CDR2 FQGTGA. The chain's CDR3 is CACSLDGRNNEKLFF. CDR3 bases: TGTGCCTGCAGCTTAGACGGACGGAATAATGAAAAACTGTTTTTT.